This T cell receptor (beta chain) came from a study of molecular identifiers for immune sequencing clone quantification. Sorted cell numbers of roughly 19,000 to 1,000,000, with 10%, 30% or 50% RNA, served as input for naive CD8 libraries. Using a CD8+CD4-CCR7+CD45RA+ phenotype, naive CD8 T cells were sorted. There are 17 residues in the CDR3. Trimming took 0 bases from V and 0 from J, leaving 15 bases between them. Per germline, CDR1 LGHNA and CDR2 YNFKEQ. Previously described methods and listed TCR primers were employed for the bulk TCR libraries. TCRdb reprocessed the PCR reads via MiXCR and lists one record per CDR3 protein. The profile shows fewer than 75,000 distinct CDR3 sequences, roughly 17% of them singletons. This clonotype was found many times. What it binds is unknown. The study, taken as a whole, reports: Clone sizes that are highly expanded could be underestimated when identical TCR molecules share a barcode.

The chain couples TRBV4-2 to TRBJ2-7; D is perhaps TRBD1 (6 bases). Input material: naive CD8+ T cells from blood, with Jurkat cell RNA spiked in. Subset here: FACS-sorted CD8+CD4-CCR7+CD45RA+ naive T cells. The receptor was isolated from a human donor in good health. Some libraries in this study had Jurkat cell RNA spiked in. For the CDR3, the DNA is TGTGCCAGCAGCCAAGACACGGACAGTGAAGACTCCTACGAGCAGTACTTC. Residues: CASSQDTDSEDSYEQYF.